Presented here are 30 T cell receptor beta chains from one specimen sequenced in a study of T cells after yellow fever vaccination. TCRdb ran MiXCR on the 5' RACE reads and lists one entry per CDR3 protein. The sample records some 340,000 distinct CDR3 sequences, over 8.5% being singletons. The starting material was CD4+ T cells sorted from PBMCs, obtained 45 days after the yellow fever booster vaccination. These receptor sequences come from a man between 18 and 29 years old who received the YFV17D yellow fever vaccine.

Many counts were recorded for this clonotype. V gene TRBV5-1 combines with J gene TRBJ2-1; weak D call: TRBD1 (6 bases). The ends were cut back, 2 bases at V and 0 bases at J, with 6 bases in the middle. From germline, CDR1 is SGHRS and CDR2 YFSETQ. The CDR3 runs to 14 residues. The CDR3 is CASSLQGSYNEQFF. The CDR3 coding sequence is TGCGCCAGCAGCTTACAGGGCTCCTACAATGAGCAGTTCTTC. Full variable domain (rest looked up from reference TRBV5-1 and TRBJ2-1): KAGVTQTPRYLIKTRGQQVTLSCSPISGHRSVSWYQQTPGQGLQFLFEYFSETQRNKGNFPGRFSGRQFSNSRSEMNVSTLELGDSALYLCASSLQGSYNEQFFGPGTRLTVL.

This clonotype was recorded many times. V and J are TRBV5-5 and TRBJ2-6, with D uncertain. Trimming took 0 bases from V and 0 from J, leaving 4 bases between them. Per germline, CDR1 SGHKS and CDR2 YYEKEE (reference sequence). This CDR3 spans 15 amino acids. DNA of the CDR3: TGTGCCAGCAGCTTGGGATACTCTGGGGCCAACGTCCTGACTTTC. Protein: CASSLGYSGANVLTF.

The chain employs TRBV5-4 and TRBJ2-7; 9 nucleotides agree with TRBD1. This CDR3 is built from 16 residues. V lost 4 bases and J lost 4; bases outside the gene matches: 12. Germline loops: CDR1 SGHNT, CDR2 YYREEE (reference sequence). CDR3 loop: CASSPGGDRDVYEQYF. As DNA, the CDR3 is TGTGCCAGCAGCCCCGGAGGGGACAGGGACGTGTACGAGCAGTACTTC.

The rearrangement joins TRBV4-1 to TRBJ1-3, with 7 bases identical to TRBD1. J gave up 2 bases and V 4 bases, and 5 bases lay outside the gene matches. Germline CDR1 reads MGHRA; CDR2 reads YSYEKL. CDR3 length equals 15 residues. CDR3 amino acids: CASSLEGTAGNTIYF. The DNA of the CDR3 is TGCGCCAGCAGCCTCGAAGGGACAGCTGGAAACACCATATATTTT.

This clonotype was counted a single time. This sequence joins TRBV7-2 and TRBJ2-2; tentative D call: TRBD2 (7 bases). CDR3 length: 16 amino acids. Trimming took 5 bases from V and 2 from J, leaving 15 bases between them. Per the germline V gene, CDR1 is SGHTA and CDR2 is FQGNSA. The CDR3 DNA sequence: TGTGCCAGCAGCGTGGCGGGGGCTCAAAACACCGGGGAGCTGTTTTTT. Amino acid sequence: CASSVAGAQNTGELFF.

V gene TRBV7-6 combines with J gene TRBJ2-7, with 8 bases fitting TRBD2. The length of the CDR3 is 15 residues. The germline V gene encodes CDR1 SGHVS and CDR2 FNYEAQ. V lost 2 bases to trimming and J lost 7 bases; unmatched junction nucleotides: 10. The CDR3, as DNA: TGTGCCAGCAGCTTACTCGGGGGGGCCCCTGGGGAGCAGTACTTC. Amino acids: CASSLLGGAPGEQYF.

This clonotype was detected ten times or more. CDR3 sequence (DNA): TGTGCCAGCGCTCCGATACTAGCGGGGAAAGATACGCAGTATTTT. This encodes CASAPILAGKDTQYF. The V gene is TRBV6-5, the J gene TRBJ2-3; TRBD2 aligns across 10 bases. V lost 8 bases and J lost 5; bases outside the gene matches: 10. Looked up from germline, CDR1 is MNHEY and CDR2 is SVGAGI. The CDR3 has 15 amino acids.

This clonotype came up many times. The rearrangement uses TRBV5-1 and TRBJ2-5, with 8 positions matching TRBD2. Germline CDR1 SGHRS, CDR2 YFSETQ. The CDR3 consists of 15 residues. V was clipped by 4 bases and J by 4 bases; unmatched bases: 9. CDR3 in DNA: TGCGCCAGCAGCCCGGGACTAGATTTTACAGAGACCCAGTACTTC. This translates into CASSPGLDFTETQYF.

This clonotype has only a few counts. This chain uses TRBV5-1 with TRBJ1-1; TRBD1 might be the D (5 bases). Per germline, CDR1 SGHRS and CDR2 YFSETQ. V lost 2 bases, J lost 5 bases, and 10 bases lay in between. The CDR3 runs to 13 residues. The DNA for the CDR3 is TGCGCCAGCAGCTTTGTATCAGGGACTGAAGCTTTCTTT. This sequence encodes CASSFVSGTEAFF.

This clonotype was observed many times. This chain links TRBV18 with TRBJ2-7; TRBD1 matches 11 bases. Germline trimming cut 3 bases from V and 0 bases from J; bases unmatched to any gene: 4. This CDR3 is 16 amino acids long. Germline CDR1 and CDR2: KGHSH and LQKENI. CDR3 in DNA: TGTGCCAGCTCACCCAGGGGGACAGGGGGCTCCTACGAGCAGTACGTC. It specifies CASSPRGTGGSYEQYV.

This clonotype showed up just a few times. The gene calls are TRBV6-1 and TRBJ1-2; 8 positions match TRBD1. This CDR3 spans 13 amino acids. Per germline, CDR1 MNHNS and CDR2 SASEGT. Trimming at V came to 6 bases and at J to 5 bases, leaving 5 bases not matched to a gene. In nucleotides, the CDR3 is TGTGCCAGCAGGGAAACAGGGGGATATGGCTACACCTTC. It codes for CASRETGGYGYTF.

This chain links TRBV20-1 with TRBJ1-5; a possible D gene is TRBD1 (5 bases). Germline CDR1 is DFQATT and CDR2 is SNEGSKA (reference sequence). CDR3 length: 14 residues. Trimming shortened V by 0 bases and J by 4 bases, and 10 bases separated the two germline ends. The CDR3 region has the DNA TGCAGTGCTAGAGATCTGGGGCCGAATCAGCCCCAGCATTTT. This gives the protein CSARDLGPNQPQHF.

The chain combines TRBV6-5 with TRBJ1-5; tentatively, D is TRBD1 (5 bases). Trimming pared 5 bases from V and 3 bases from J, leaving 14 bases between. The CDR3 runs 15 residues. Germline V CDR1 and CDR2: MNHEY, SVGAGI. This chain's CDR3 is CASSKTGGFNQPQHF. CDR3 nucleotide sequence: TGTGCCAGCAGTAAAACGGGGGGTTTCAATCAGCCCCAGCATTTT.

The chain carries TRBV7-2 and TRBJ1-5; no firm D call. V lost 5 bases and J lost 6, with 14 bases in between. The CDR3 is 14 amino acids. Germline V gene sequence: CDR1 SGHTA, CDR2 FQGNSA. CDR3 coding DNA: TGTGCCAGCAGCCCCGGACTGGCTTTTCAGCCCCAGCATTTT. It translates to CASSPGLAFQPQHF. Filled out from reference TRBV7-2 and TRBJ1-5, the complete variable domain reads GAGVSQSPSNKVTEKGKDVELRCDPISGHTALYWYRQSLGQGLEFLIYFQGNSAPDKSGLPSDRFSAERTGGSVSTLTIQRTQQEDSAVYLCASSPGLAFQPQHFGDGTRLSIL.

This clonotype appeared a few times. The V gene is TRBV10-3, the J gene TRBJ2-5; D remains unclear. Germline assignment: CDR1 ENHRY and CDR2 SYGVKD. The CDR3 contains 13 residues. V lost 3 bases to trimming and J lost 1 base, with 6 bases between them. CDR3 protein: CAISENSQETQYF. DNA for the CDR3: TGTGCCATCAGTGAAAACAGCCAAGAGACCCAGTACTTC.

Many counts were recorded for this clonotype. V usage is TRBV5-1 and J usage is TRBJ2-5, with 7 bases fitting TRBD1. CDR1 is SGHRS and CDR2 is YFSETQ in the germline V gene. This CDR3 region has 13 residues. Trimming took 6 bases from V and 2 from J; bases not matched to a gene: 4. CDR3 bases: TGCGCCAGCACAAGACAGGGTCAAGAGACCCAGTACTTC. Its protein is CASTRQGQETQYF.

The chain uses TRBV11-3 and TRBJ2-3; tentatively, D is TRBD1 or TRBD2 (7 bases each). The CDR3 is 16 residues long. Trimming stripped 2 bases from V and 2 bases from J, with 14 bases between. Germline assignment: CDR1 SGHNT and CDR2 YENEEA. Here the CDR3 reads CASSLRQGGPTDTQYF. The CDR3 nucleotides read TGTGCCAGCAGCTTAAGACAGGGAGGGCCCACAGATACGCAGTATTTT.

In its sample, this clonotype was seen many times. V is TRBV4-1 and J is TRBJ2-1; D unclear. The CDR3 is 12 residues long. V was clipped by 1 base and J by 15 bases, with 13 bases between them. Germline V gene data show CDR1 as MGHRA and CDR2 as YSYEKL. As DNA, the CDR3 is TGCGCCAGCAGCCAAGTTGGGGTGCCCCGGTTCTTC. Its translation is CASSQVGVPRFF.

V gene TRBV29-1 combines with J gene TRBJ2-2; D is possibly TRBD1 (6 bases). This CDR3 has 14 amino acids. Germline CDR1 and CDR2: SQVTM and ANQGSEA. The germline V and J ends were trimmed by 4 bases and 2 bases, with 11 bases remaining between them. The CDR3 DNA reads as TGCAGCGTTGGCTCAGGGGTTAACACCGGGGAGCTGTTTTTT. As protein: CSVGSGVNTGELFF.

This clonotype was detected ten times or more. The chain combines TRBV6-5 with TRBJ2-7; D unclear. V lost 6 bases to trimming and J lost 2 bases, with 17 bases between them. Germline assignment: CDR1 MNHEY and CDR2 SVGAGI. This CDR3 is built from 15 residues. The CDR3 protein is CASRDPAGSPYEQYF. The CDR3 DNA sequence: TGTGCCAGCAGGGACCCAGCCGGGTCTCCCTACGAGCAGTACTTC.

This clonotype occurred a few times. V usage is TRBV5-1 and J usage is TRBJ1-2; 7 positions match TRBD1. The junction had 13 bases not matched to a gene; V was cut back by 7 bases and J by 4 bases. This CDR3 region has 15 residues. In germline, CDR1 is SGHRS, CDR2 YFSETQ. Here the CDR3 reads CASSPQPGQRYGYTF. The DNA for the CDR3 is TGCGCCAGCTCCCCTCAACCGGGACAGCGCTATGGCTACACCTTC.

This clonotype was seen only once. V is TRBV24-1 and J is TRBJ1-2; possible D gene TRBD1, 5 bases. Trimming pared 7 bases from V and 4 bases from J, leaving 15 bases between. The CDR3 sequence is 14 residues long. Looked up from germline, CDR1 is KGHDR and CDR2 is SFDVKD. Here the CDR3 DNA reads TGTGCCACCAGCCCGGGACGCCCCATCTATGGCTACACCTTC. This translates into CATSPGRPIYGYTF.

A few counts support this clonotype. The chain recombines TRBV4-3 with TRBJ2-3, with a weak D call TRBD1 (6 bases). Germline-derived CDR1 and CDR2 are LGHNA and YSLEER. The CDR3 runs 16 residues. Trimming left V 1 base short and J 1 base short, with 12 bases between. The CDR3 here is CASSQATGTGTDTQYF. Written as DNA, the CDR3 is TGCGCCAGCAGCCAAGCCACAGGGACGGGCACAGATACGCAGTATTTT.

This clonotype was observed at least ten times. This chain's CDR3 is CSARGGNSGANVLTF. The CDR3 DNA reads as TGCAGTGCTAGAGGGGGGAACTCTGGGGCCAACGTCCTGACTTTC. J is TRBJ2-6 and V is TRBV20-1, with D perhaps assigned TRBD1 or TRBD2 (5 bases each). The V and J ends lost 1 base and 0 bases respectively, with 7 bases between them. The CDR3 sequence is 15 residues long. The germline CDR1 and CDR2 sequences are DFQATT and SNEGSKA (reference sequence).

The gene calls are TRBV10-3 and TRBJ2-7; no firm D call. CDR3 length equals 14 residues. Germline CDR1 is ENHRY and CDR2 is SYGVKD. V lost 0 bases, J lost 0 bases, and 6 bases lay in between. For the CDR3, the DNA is TGTGCCATCAGTGAGTCGACGGACTCCTACGAGCAGTACGTC. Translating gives CAISESTDSYEQYV.

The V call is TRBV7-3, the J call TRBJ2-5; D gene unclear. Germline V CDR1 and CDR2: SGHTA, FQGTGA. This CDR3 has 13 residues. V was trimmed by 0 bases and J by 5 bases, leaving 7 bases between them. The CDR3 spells CASSLTSSETQYF. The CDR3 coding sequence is TGTGCCAGCAGCTTAACTAGTTCGGAGACCCAGTACTTC.

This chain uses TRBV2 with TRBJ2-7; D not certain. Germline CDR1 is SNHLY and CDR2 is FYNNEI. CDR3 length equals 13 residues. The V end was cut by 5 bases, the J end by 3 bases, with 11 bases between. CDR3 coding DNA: TGTGCCAGCAGTCCAACAGCCAGCTACGAGCAGTACGTC. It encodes CASSPTASYEQYV.

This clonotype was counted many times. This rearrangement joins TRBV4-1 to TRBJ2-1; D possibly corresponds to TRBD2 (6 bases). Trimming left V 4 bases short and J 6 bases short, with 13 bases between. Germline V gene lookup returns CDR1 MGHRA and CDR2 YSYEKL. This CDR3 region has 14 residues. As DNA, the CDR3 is TGCGCCAGCAGCCCGGGACTCCTGGGCAATGAGCAGTTCTTC. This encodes CASSPGLLGNEQFF.

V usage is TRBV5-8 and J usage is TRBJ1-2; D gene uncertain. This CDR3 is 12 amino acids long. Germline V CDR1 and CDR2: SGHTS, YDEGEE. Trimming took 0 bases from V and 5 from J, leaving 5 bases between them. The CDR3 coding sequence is TGTGCCAGCAGCTTGGGCCGATATGGCTACACCTTC. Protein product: CASSLGRYGYTF.

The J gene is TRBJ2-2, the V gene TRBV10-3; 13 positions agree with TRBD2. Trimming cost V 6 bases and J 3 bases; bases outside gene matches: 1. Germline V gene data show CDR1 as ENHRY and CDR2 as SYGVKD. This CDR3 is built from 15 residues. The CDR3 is CAIRTSGGDTGELFF. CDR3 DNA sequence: TGTGCCATCAGAACTAGCGGGGGGGACACCGGGGAGCTGTTTTTT.